These 24 T cell receptor beta chains were sequenced from one sample in a study of graft-versus-host responses after intestinal transplantation. Clones were sequenced by immunoSEQ multiplex PCR, and TCRdb holds only the in-frame ones, with some missing. The table shows 20,000 to 25,000 clones, with less than 40% occurring only once. Irradiated stimulators labeled with violet dye, some 200,000 in number, were plated with some 200,000 CFSE-labeled responders. Source: alloreactive CD8+ T cells from a mixed lymphocyte reaction culture, taken before intestinal transplant. Subset: CFSE-low proliferating T cells sorted from approximately 6-day pre-transplant mixed lymphocyte reaction (GvH or HvG direction). The receptors derive from a human patient who received an intestinal transplant.

This clone has just one count. The chain has TRBV4-2 and TRBJ2-5; a possible D gene is TRBD2 (5 bases). The CDR3 extends over 15 amino acids. V was trimmed by 4 bases and J by 2 bases, leaving 14 bases between them. Germline assignment: CDR1 LGHNA and CDR2 YNFKEQ. CDR3 protein: CASSPTRGIQETQYF. The CDR3 DNA sequence: TGTGCCAGCAGCCCAACTCGGGGAATACAAGAGACCCAGTACTTC.

Only a few counts were recorded for this clone. The chain couples TRBV27 to TRBJ1-3, with D hard to call. Germline V gene data show CDR1 as MNHEY and CDR2 as SMNVEV (reference sequence). The length of the CDR3 is 16 residues. V was clipped by 8 bases and J by 0 bases, with 17 bases between them. CDR3 sequence reads: CASWKGINLSGNTIYF. The CDR3 DNA sequence: TGTGCCAGCTGGAAGGGTATAAACCTCTCTGGAAACACCATATATTTT.

This chain uses TRBV5-4 with TRBJ2-3; perhaps TRBD2 as D (5 bases). Trimming took 0 bases from V and 0 from J, leaving 11 bases between them. Per the germline V gene, CDR1 is SGHNT and CDR2 is YYREEE (reference sequence). The CDR3 loop spans 16 amino acids. CDR3 bases: TGTGCCAGCAGCTTGGCCGGGATCCCTAGCACAGATACGCAGTATTTT. This translates into CASSLAGIPSTDTQYF.

The J gene is TRBJ1-3, the V gene TRBV5-1; no firm D call. V lost 0 bases to trimming and J lost 1 base, with 14 bases between them. The germline CDR1 and CDR2 sequences are SGHRS and YFSETQ. The CDR3 is 17 amino acids. The CDR3 sequence: CASSLDGRSISGNTIYF. Written as DNA, the CDR3 is TGCGCCAGCAGCTTGGACGGCAGGTCAATATCTGGAAACACCATATATTTT.

The chain has TRBV2 and TRBJ2-7; 10 nucleotides align to TRBD1. From germline, CDR1 is SNHLY and CDR2 FYNNEI. There are 15 residues in the CDR3. J lost 2 bases, V lost 2 bases, and 3 bases had no gene match. The CDR3 DNA follows: TGTGCCAGCAGTGAATATGGGACAGGGGCCTACGAGCAGTACTTC. Protein product: CASSEYGTGAYEQYF.

This clone was recorded a few times. The chain employs TRBV28 and TRBJ1-2; D is undetermined. The CDR3 loop spans 11 amino acids. Trimming took off 4 bases at V and 4 bases at J, with 4 bases between the two ends. Germline CDR1 MDHEN, CDR2 SYDVKM. CDR3 residues: CASSSGYGYTF. The CDR3 coding sequence is TGTGCCAGCAGTTCGGGCTATGGCTACACCTTC.

This clone has just a few counts. The V and J genes are TRBV7-9 and TRBJ2-1; the D call may be TRBD1 or TRBD2 (6 bases each). Trimming removed 5 bases from V and 9 bases from J, with 11 bases in between. CDR3 length: 12 amino acids. Germline V gene data show CDR1 as SEHNR and CDR2 as FQNEAQ (reference sequence). The CDR3 region has the DNA TGTGCCAGCAGCCTAGGGGGGTTTGAGCAGTTCTTC. Its translation is CASSLGGFEQFF. The full variable domain, rest sourced from reference TRBV7-9 and TRBJ2-1, is DTGVSQNPRHKITKRGQNVTFRCDPISEHNRLYWYRQTLGQGPEFLTYFQNEAQLEKSRLLSDRFSAERPKGSFSTLEIQRTEQGDSAMYLCASSLGGFEQFFGPGTRLTVL.

This chain joins TRBV7-9 and TRBJ2-5; D gene uncertain. The CDR3 runs 13 residues. V was pared by 5 bases and J by 1 base, with 8 bases between. CDR1 is SEHNR and CDR2 is FQNEAQ in the germline V gene (reference sequence). Written as DNA, the CDR3 is TGTGCCAGCAGCCTCGCGATCCAAGAGACCCAGTACTTC. Translation: CASSLAIQETQYF.

The chain joins TRBV5-4 to TRBJ2-5; TRBD1 aligns across 7 bases. V lost 2 bases and J lost 1; bases outside the gene matches: 2. This CDR3 region has 14 residues. Germline loops: CDR1 SGHNT, CDR2 YYREEE (reference sequence). CDR3 bases: TGTGCCAGCAGCTTTTCAGGGGGCCAAGAGACCCAGTACTTC. This translates into CASSFSGGQETQYF.

This clone was seen a few times. This chain links TRBV7-2 with TRBJ2-1, with 12 bases lining up with TRBD2. Germline values: CDR1 SGHTA, CDR2 FQGNSA. J gave up 15 bases and V 1 base, and 13 bases lay outside the gene matches. The CDR3 is 16 residues long. For the CDR3, the DNA is TGTGCCAGCAGCTTAGAGGCGAGACTAGCGGGAGTCCCCCGGTTCTTC. It specifies CASSLEARLAGVPRFF.

The chain recombines TRBV27 with TRBJ2-1; a weak D match, TRBD2 (7 bases). V lost 5 bases, J lost 8 bases, and 16 bases lay in between. Germline-derived CDR1 and CDR2 are MNHEY and SMNVEV (reference sequence). The CDR3 spans 14 residues. CDR3 coding DNA: TGTGCCAGCAGTCCGGGGGGCCGGCCCCATGAGCAGTTCTTC. It encodes CASSPGGRPHEQFF.

The chain uses TRBV19 and TRBJ2-7; 12 positions match TRBD2. The CDR3 length is 15 residues. The ends lost 1 base at V and 2 bases at J; junction bases unmatched: 0. CDR1 is LNHDA and CDR2 is SQIVND in the germline V gene (reference sequence). CDR3 protein: CASSIGLAGAYEQYF. CDR3 bases: TGTGCCAGTAGTATAGGACTAGCGGGGGCCTACGAGCAGTACTTC.

The chain has TRBV11-3 and TRBJ2-7; weak D call: TRBD1 (5 bases). This CDR3 comprises 13 residues. V lost 3 bases and J 1 base, leaving 7 bases between the germline ends. CDR1 and CDR2 (germline): SGHNT, YENEEA. This CDR3 is CASSLTDSYEQYF. The CDR3 nucleotides are TGTGCCAGCAGCTTGACAGATTCCTACGAGCAGTACTTC.

The genes are TRBV10-1 and TRBJ2-1; no clear D gene. Germline values: CDR1 WNHNN, CDR2 SYGVQD (reference sequence). The CDR3 has 11 amino acids. With 8 bases removed from V and 10 bases from J, the gap between germline ends came to 12 bases. This CDR3 reads CASSGLGEQFF. CDR3 nucleotide sequence: TGCGCCAGCTCCGGTTTAGGGGAGCAGTTCTTC.

The chain joins TRBV6-5 to TRBJ2-7; TRBD1 aligns across 7 bases. The length of the CDR3 is 14 residues. In germline, CDR1 is MNHEY, CDR2 SVGAGI. With V trimmed by 5 bases and J by 1 base, 5 bases remained unmatched. DNA for the CDR3: TGTGCCAGCAGTAGACAGGGTAGGTCCTACGAGCAGTACTTC. Its translation: CASSRQGRSYEQYF.

This clone turned up a few times. One base away lies a much larger clone, so this may be a sequencing read error. V is TRBV4-2 and J is TRBJ2-1; no firm D call. Trimming took 0 bases from V and 3 from J, leaving 6 bases between them. This CDR3 contains 14 residues. Per the germline V gene, CDR1 is LGHNA and CDR2 is YNFKEQ. As DNA, the CDR3 is TGTGCCAGCAGCCAAGATTCTAGCTACAATGAGCAGTTCTTC. This gives the protein CASSQDSSYNEQFF.

This clone came up a few times. The rearrangement links TRBV6-5 to TRBJ1-1; D unresolved. Germline V lookup: CDR1 MNHEY, CDR2 SVGAGI. V lost 4 bases and J lost 2, with 17 bases in between. This CDR3 comprises 16 residues. CDR3 bases: TGTGCCAGCAGTTTGTCTCGGGTGGCGGGCAACACTGAAGCTTTCTTT. It codes for CASSLSRVAGNTEAFF.

This chain links TRBV9 with TRBJ2-1, with 10 bases lining up with TRBD2. This CDR3 contains 17 residues. Germline CDR1 and CDR2: SGDLS and YYNGEE. Unmatched junction bases numbered 13, after V lost 3 bases and J lost 7 bases. CDR3 DNA sequence: TGTGCCAGCAGCGCACATGTTATTAGCGGGGGGTGGAATGAGCAGTTCTTC. Amino acid sequence: CASSAHVISGGWNEQFF. Full variable domain (remainder filled in from reference TRBV9 and TRBJ2-1): DSGVTQTPKHLITATGQRVTLRCSPRSGDLSVYWYQQSLDQGLQFLIQYYNGEERAKGNILERFSAQQFPDLHSELNLSSLELGDSALYFCASSAHVISGGWNEQFFGPGTRLTVL.

The chain uses TRBV5-1 and TRBJ1-5; D not resolved. V lost 3 bases and J lost 5, with 9 bases in between. The CDR3 consists of 13 residues. Germline values: CDR1 SGHRS, CDR2 YFSETQ. This CDR3 reads CASSSLSDQPQHF. The CDR3 DNA reads TGCGCCAGCAGCTCCTTGTCTGATCAGCCCCAGCATTTT.

V is TRBV2 and J is TRBJ2-1; 10 nucleotides match TRBD2. Germline CDR1 and CDR2: SNHLY and FYNNEI. The V segment lost 7 bases and the J segment 4 bases; nucleotides outside the gene matches: 10. The length of the CDR3 is 16 residues. The CDR3 nucleotides are TGTGCCAGCAACCCCCTAGCGGGAGAAGGGTACAATGAGCAGTTCTTC. This encodes CASNPLAGEGYNEQFF.

The genes are TRBV7-6 and TRBJ2-2; D is perhaps TRBD1 or TRBD2 (5 bases each). V was trimmed by 11 bases and J by 5 bases, leaving 15 bases between them. Germline V gives CDR1 SGHVS, CDR2 FNYEAQ. This CDR3 has 13 amino acids. Written as DNA, the CDR3 is TGTGCCTCGGGGCGGTATGGGACCGGGGAGCTGTTTTTT. Protein product: CASGRYGTGELFF.

This chain joins TRBV19 and TRBJ1-5; D remains unclear. V gave up 7 bases and J gave up 4 bases, with 11 bases separating them. The CDR3 is 13 amino acids. CDR1 and CDR2 from the germline V gene are LNHDA and SQIVND (reference sequence). The CDR3 protein is CASNTGWNQPQHF. The CDR3 nucleotides read TGTGCCAGTAACACGGGTTGGAATCAGCCCCAGCATTTT.

This clone was observed a handful of times. The V and J genes are TRBV11-2 and TRBJ2-5; 9 bases match TRBD1. The CDR3 is 15 amino acids. Germline lookup yields CDR1 SGHAT and CDR2 FQNNGV. V lost 5 bases to trimming and J lost 2 bases; unmatched junction nucleotides: 6. CDR3 protein: CASSDGTGKQETQYF. Written as DNA, the CDR3 is TGTGCCAGCAGCGACGGGACAGGGAAGCAAGAGACCCAGTACTTC.

Only a few counts were recorded for this clone. V is TRBV7-6 and J is TRBJ2-1; D call uncertain. The CDR3 extends over 12 amino acids. In germline, CDR1 is SGHVS, CDR2 FNYEAQ. Deletions cut 2 bases from V and 5 bases from J, with 4 bases between. This CDR3 is CASSLPHNEQFF. CDR3 nucleotide sequence: TGTGCCAGCAGCTTACCCCACAATGAGCAGTTCTTC.